The clone carrying this TCR beta chain was found a few times. What it recognizes is unknown. This entry belongs to a study of identical twins. CDR1 and CDR2 (germline): MNHEY, SMNVEV (reference sequence). After removal of 5 bases from V and 3 bases from J, the junction contained 9 bases not matched to a gene. The CDR3 is 15 amino acids. Study-wide results and caveats: Zero-insertion analyses might be partly confounded by invariant T cells like MAIT and iNKT.

In TCRdb, the 5' RACE reads were re-called with MiXCR into one record per CDR3 protein. In the table there are about 200,000 distinct CDR3 sequences, about 16% of which are singletons. These data were also reused for a study on T cells expressing NK-cell markers. Turning to that study: Sequencing covered eight donors, seven HCMV-seropositive and one seronegative.

The chain is built from TRBV27 and TRBJ1-1; 7 bases are shared with TRBD1. This receptor was identified in a woman younger than 30 in good health. The sequenced sample consisted of CD8+ T cells sorted from blood. This CDR3 reads CASSPYDRDHTEAFF. CDR3 nucleotide sequence: TGTGCCAGCAGTCCCTACGACAGGGATCACACTGAAGCTTTCTTT.